This entry is about one T cell receptor beta chain. Its antigen is undetermined. Reverse transcribed after extraction, RNA yielded cDNA as the sequencing template. Profiling relied on immunoSEQ multiplex PCR, and the TCRdb table lists in-frame clones only, not all of them. The sample carries about 220,000 clones, more than 45% recorded once. The source of the sample is a study of CD8+ T cells in alopecia areata. Study-wide findings and caveats: The study found tofacitinib significantly decreased scalp clonality and expanded CD8+ clones among the top 100.

Germline V CDR1 and CDR2: SGHTA, FQGNSA. V was cut by 5 bases and J by 1 base, with 11 bases left in between. CDR3 size: 14 residues. This sample's treatment: oral pan-JAK inhibitor, 5-10 mg twice daily. This material consisted of CD4+ T cells sorted from blood, taken at week 4, from a patient treated with tofacitinib. The chain is built from TRBV7-2 and TRBJ1-1, with a possible D match to TRBD1 (5 bases). The receptor was derived from a human donor with alopecia areata. The CDR3 reads CASSPGRGNTEAFF. For the CDR3, the DNA is TGTGCCAGCAGCCCCGGAAGGGGGAACACTGAAGCTTTCTTT.